This entry features one TCR beta chain sequence. Profiled with immunoSEQ multiplex PCR; TCRdb holds only in-frame clones, not every one. The table has about 1,600 clones, under 20% seen once. The data belong to a study of tumour-infiltrating T cells in Burkitt lymphoma. Study details: Overall and progression-free survival were predicted by productive clonality.

CDR1 and CDR2 from the germline V gene are SNHLY and FYNNEI. Trimming removed 7 bases at V and 2 bases at J, with 9 bases between. This CDR3 has 13 amino acids. Sequenced: tumor tissue. The rearrangement links TRBV2 to TRBJ2-1; tentative D call: TRBD2 (6 bases). This receptor was taken from a human donor with diffuse large B-cell lymphoma. The CDR3 DNA is TGTGCCAGCATGGCGGGAACCTACAATGAGCAGTTCTTC. Translating gives CASMAGTYNEQFF.